The following is a T cell receptor (beta chain) sequence with its context. CDR1 and CDR2 (germline): MNHEY, SMNVEV (reference sequence). Trimming removed 6 bases at V and 2 bases at J, with 22 bases between. The CDR3 is made up of 17 amino acids. This entry comes from a study of neoadjuvant anti-PD-1 for oral cavity cancer. Only in-frame clones appear in the TCRdb table, and some are missing; sequencing was by immunoSEQ multiplex PCR. The repertoire consists of roughly 15,000 clones, with 67% occurring once and the leading ten covering around 2.5%. The chain joins TRBV27 to TRBJ2-5; D perhaps matches TRBD2 (5 bases). The sequence came from a person aged 40 to 85 with oral cavity squamous cell carcinoma. The input for sequencing was PBMCs, taken before nivolumab (anti-PD-1) treatment. DNA of the CDR3: TGTGCCAGCAGGCCCCACCCTAGCTTGTCGTATCAAGAGACCCAGTACTTC. It codes for CASRPHPSLSYQETQYF.